This T cell receptor beta chain was profiled in a study of cytomegalovirus exposure and HLA in healthy donors. This CDR3 comprises 15 residues. J gave up 4 bases and V 2 bases, and 6 bases lay outside the gene matches. Germline V lookup: CDR1 MNHNY, CDR2 SVGAGI (reference sequence). With respect to this clone: What it binds is not known.

PCR used 60 Vbeta primers and 13 Jbeta primers. Profiling relied on immunoSEQ multiplex PCR, and the TCRdb table lists in-frame clones only, not all of them. This sample yields under 150,000 clones, of which more than 70% are seen a single time; over 1% belongs to the top ten. Study-level points and caveats: It was assumed in the presence/absence analyses that sequencing depth was roughly uniform across donors. Cytomegalovirus status was reportedly diagnosed by the classifier with high sensitivity and specificity. In a later analysis, HLA-associated beta chains showed higher expansion and lower generation probabilities than comparable chains. CMV antigen specificity of three CMV-associated chains was confirmed in vitro.

This TCR was recovered from a male donor in good health and CMV-seropositive. The rearrangement joins TRBV6-6 to TRBJ1-1; 8 positions match TRBD1. Sequenced sample: PBMCs. CDR3 nucleotide sequence: TGTGCCAGCAGTTACCTTACAGGGGGGGGCACTGAAGCTTTCTTT. Amino acids: CASSYLTGGGTEAFF.